The next 32 T cell receptor beta chains were all read from a single sample in a study of metastatic and nonmetastatic thyroid tumors. Until they underwent thyroid surgery, no patient had received any treatment. TCRdb re-called the PCR reads with MiXCR. This table has roughly 40,000 clones, 17% appearing once. The sequenced sample consisted of blood. The receptors shown here come from a male donor with papillary thyroid cancer or a benign thyroid nodule (not recorded which). Some clones in this sample may be carry-over from other donors' samples.

This clone appeared many times. This chain connects TRBV20-1 to TRBJ1-2, with TRBD1 matching over 7 bases. The CDR3 is 14 amino acids. The germline V gene has CDR1 DFQATT and CDR2 SNEGSKA (reference sequence). The V gene end was trimmed by 3 bases and the J gene end by 4 bases; junction bases not matched to a gene: 8. The DNA of the CDR3 is TGCAGTGCTAGGAATACAGGGGTAGGCTATGGCTACACCTTC. Translation gives CSARNTGVGYGYTF.

The CDR3 nucleotides are TGTGCCAGCAGTTCCGGGACAAATCTACACAGGAATGAGCAGTTCTTC. Encoded protein: CASSSGTNLHRNEQFF. The V call is TRBV27, the J call TRBJ2-1, with D perhaps matching TRBD1 (6 bases). Trimming stripped 4 bases from V and 7 bases from J, with 20 bases between. This CDR3 has 16 amino acids. Germline lookup yields CDR1 MNHEY and CDR2 SMNVEV (reference sequence).

This clone was seen many times. The V call is TRBV4-1, the J call TRBJ2-7, with D tentatively TRBD2 (6 bases). Germline V gives CDR1 MGHRA, CDR2 YSYEKL. V was cut by 1 base and J by 0 bases, with 13 bases left in between. This CDR3 has 16 amino acids. For the CDR3, the DNA is TGCGCCAGCAGCCAAGTCTTGGAGGGACCCTCCTACGAGCAGTACTTC. Amino acids: CASSQVLEGPSYEQYF.

For this clone: Just one base apart from a much larger clone, this may be a read error. The rearrangement joins TRBV7-6 to TRBJ2-5; D not certain. Germline lookup yields CDR1 SGHVS and CDR2 FNYEAQ. The CDR3 contains 12 residues. The CDR3 sequence: CVSSLAGETQYF. CDR3 in DNA: TGTGTCAGCAGCTTAGCTGGGGAGACCCAGTACTTC.

Concerning this clone: The junction departs from the called germline gene at one end, perhaps through a read error. This chain uses TRBV5-1 with TRBJ2-5; unclear D gene. The CDR3 totals 16 residues. CDR1 and CDR2 from the germline V gene are SGHRS and YFSETQ. CDR3 sequence (DNA): TGCGCCAGCATCTTGTCCACCGGCAGGACCCAAGAGACCCGGTACTTC. This codes for CASILSTGRTQETRYF.

This clone was seen ten or more times. The chain carries TRBV7-7 and TRBJ2-5; 9 bases are shared with TRBD2. Germline V lookup: CDR1 SSHAT, CDR2 FNYEAQ (reference sequence). The CDR3 consists of 16 residues. Losses at the gene ends were 1 base for V and 4 bases for J; bases not matched to a gene: 7. CDR3 nucleotides: TGTGCCAGCAGCTTAGGTGGCGGGGGGGCCGGAGAGACCCAGTACTTC. It specifies CASSLGGGGAGETQYF.

The CDR3: CASSLFGPGEVKETQYF. The CDR3 DNA sequence: TGTGCCAGCAGCTTATTTGGGCCGGGGGAGGTTAAAGAGACCCAGTACTTC. This chain joins TRBV7-2 and TRBJ2-5, with a weak D call TRBD2 (6 bases). Per germline, CDR1 SGHTA and CDR2 FQGNSA. Between the trimmed V and J ends, which lost 2 bases and 3 bases, there was a span of 19 bases. CDR3 size: 17 residues. The whole variable domain, remainder taken from reference TRBV7-2 and TRBJ2-5, is GAGVSQSPSNKVTEKGKDVELRCDPISGHTALYWYRQSLGQGLEFLIYFQGNSAPDKSGLPSDRFSAERTGGSVSTLTIQRTQQEDSAVYLCASSLFGPGEVKETQYFGPGTRLLVL.

This clone was seen ten or more times. The chain links TRBV2 to TRBJ1-2; tentatively, D is TRBD1 (6 bases). CDR1 SNHLY and CDR2 FYNNEI come from the germline V gene. The CDR3 has 15 residues. V lost 1 base and J 3 bases, leaving 12 bases between the germline ends. The CDR3 DNA reads TGTGCCAGCAGTGAAGGTCAGGGGATTTACTATGGCTACACCTTC. Translated, it gives CASSEGQGIYYGYTF.

In the case of this clone: It may be a read error: a sequence one base away is much more abundant. At the DNA level, this CDR3 is encoded by other sequences in the same sample as well. This rearrangement joins TRBV5-4 to TRBJ2-5; D remains ambiguous. CDR1 is SGHNT and CDR2 is YYREEE in the germline V gene (reference sequence). With 4 bases removed from V and 7 bases from J, the gap between germline ends came to 14 bases. This CDR3 contains 13 residues. The CDR3 DNA sequence: TGTGCCAGCAGCCCCAACGGCGTAGGGACCCAGTACTTC. Its protein is CASSPNGVGTQYF.

This clone was detected many times. The chain recombines TRBV5-1 with TRBJ2-1, with TRBD2 matching over 7 bases. Trimming removed 4 bases from V and 3 bases from J; junction bases left unmatched: 7. In germline, CDR1 is SGHRS, CDR2 YFSETQ. CDR3 length equals 15 residues. The CDR3 loop is CASSGGEGYYNEQFF. CDR3 sequence (DNA): TGCGCCAGCAGCGGGGGGGAGGGTTACTACAATGAGCAGTTCTTC.

This clone was seen ten or more times. V gene TRBV20-1 combines with J gene TRBJ2-5; TRBD1 matches 8 bases. Germline loops: CDR1 DFQATT, CDR2 SNEGSKA (reference sequence). The CDR3 extends over 13 amino acids. With V trimmed by 4 bases and J by 5 bases, 6 bases remained unmatched. This CDR3 is CSATGGAEETQYF. DNA for the CDR3: TGCAGTGCTACAGGGGGCGCGGAGGAGACCCAGTACTTC.

This rearrangement joins TRBV7-9 to TRBJ1-3; the D is unclear. Germline V gene sequence: CDR1 SEHNR, CDR2 FQNEAQ (reference sequence). The CDR3 has 15 amino acids. With 5 bases removed from V and 4 bases from J, the gap between germline ends came to 15 bases. DNA for the CDR3: TGTGCCAGCAGCCCTACGGCGAGCCTGGGAAACACCATATATTTT. Its translation is CASSPTASLGNTIYF.

The CDR3 here is CVSSLGGASQPQHF. Here the CDR3 DNA reads TGTGTAAGCAGCCTAGGGGGGGCTAGTCAGCCCCAGCATTTT. The chain carries TRBV9 and TRBJ1-5; weak D call: TRBD1 (6 bases). CDR3 size: 14 residues. The germline V gene has CDR1 SGDLS and CDR2 YYNGEE.

This clone was observed a handful of times. J is TRBJ2-3 and V is TRBV28, with no clear D. This CDR3 is 16 amino acids long. Germline loops: CDR1 MDHEN, CDR2 SYDVKM. The V end was cut by 6 bases, the J end by 5 bases, with 21 bases between. The CDR3 coding sequence is TGTGCCAGCAGCTACAAGCTGGGTTTGTCCAAAGATACGCAGTATTTT. It translates to CASSYKLGLSKDTQYF. Full variable domain (remainder filled in from reference TRBV28 and TRBJ2-3): DVKVTQSSRYLVKRTGEKVFLECVQDMDHENMFWYRQDPGLGLRLIYFSYDVKMKEKGDIPEGYSVSREKKERFSLILESASTNQTSMYLCASSYKLGLSKDTQYFGPGTRLTVL.

This clone has at least ten counts. The chain uses TRBV19 and TRBJ1-3, with D uncertain. This CDR3 is built from 14 residues. Germline V gene data show CDR1 as LNHDA and CDR2 as SQIVND (reference sequence). Trimming shortened V by 4 bases and J by 0 bases, and 7 bases separated the two germline ends. CDR3 loop: CASSTSFSGNTIYF. The CDR3 bases are TGTGCCAGTAGTACTTCGTTCTCTGGAAACACCATATATTTT. The full variable domain, in which reference TRBV19 and TRBJ1-3 provide the parts outside the CDR3, is DGGITQSPKYLFRKEGQNVTLSCEQNLNHDAMYWYRQDPGQGLRLIYYSQIVNDFQKGDIAEGYSVSREKKESFPLTVTSAQKNPTAFYLCASSTSFSGNTIYFGEGSWLTVV.

This chain joins TRBV6-4 and TRBJ2-3, with D perhaps TRBD2 (5 bases). The germline V gene encodes CDR1 MRHNA and CDR2 SNTAGT. The CDR3 has 16 amino acids. Deletions cut 3 bases from V and 4 bases from J, with 17 bases between. CDR3 sequence: CASSDGARGPPDTQYF. The CDR3 bases are TGTGCCAGCAGTGATGGCGCGCGAGGGCCACCAGATACGCAGTATTTT.

This clone has more than one count but fewer than ten. J is TRBJ2-7 and V is TRBV27, with TRBD2 matching 9 bases. V trimming: 6 bases; J trimming: 1 base; junction bases outside the gene matches: 4. CDR3 length: 14 amino acids. The V gene's germline CDR1 is MNHEY and CDR2 SMNVEV (reference sequence). The CDR3 bases are TGTGCCAGCAGGGGCGGGAGGGCTTCCTACGAGCAGTACTTC. Translated: CASRGGRASYEQYF.

CDR3 coding DNA: TGCAGTGCATCGACAGGGGTCCCTGGAGCTTTCTTT. It is translated as CSASTGVPGAFF. The chain recombines TRBV20-1 with TRBJ1-1; 8 positions agree with TRBD1. The germline gives CDR1 DFQATT, CDR2 SNEGSKA (reference sequence). The V gene end was trimmed by 6 bases and the J gene end by 10 bases; junction bases not matched to a gene: 10. This CDR3 is 12 amino acids long.

Note on this clone: This clone may be a read error of a much larger clone one base away. This CDR3 is also generated by other DNA sequences in the sample. The chain combines TRBV7-9 with TRBJ2-5, with D perhaps matching TRBD1 (5 bases). The CDR3 consists of 12 residues. Germline values: CDR1 SEHNR, CDR2 FQNEAQ (reference sequence). V lost 7 bases and J lost 1, with 7 bases in between. CDR3 region: CASTGAQETQYF. The CDR3 DNA is TGTGCCAGCACTGGGGCCCAAGAGACCCAGTACTTC.

This clone was counted only a few times. This chain connects TRBV6-2 or TRBV6-3 to TRBJ2-1; possibly TRBD2 for D (5 bases). CDR1 MNHEY and CDR2 SVGEGT come from the germline V gene. Trimming removed 6 bases at V and 5 bases at J, with 20 bases between. The CDR3 has 16 residues. CDR3: CASSRLVSREHNEQFF. The CDR3 DNA reads as TGTGCCAGCAGCCGGCTTGTGAGTCGGGAACACAATGAGCAGTTCTTC.

With regard to this clone: Possible read error: a much larger clone is one base away. This specimen includes other DNA sequences encoding the same CDR3. V is TRBV7-6 and J is TRBJ1-5, with 10 bases identical to TRBD1. J was trimmed by 2 bases and V by 5 bases; bases with no gene match: 3. Germline V lookup: CDR1 SGHVS, CDR2 FNYEAQ. CDR3 length: 15 amino acids. CDR3 bases: TGTGCCAGCAGCCCCGGACAGGGGGGCAATCAGCCCCAGCATTTT. Translating it yields CASSPGQGGNQPQHF.

This clone was observed a handful of times. The V call is TRBV6-4, the J call TRBJ2-2; D gene uncertain. With 7 bases removed from V and 3 bases from J, the gap between germline ends came to 18 bases. Per the germline V gene, CDR1 is MRHNA and CDR2 is SNTAGT. CDR3 length: 16 residues. The CDR3 nucleotides read TGTGCCAGCATCTTATTGGGTTTTGGGGACACCGGGGAGCTGTTTTTT. Amino acid sequence: CASILLGFGDTGELFF.

This clone occurred many times. The gene calls are TRBV12-3 or TRBV12-4 and TRBJ1-5; 8 bases map to TRBD1. V shed 4 bases and J 7 bases; nucleotides not matched to a gene: 6. The CDR3 length is 14 residues. The CDR3 sequence is CASSSPGGSQPQHF. CDR3 in DNA: TGTGCCAGCAGTTCCCCAGGGGGCAGCCAGCCCCAGCATTTT.

The table lists this clone with many counts. V and J are TRBV5-6 and TRBJ1-3; D is perhaps TRBD1 (5 bases). Trimming pared 2 bases from V and 4 bases from J, leaving 16 bases between. The CDR3 contains 16 residues. Germline CDR1 reads SGHDT; CDR2 reads YYEEEE. Written as DNA, the CDR3 is TGTGCCAGCAGCTTCGGCTCAGGGTTACTCGGAAACACCATATATTTT. This translates into CASSFGSGLLGNTIYF.

This clone has at least ten counts. The chain recombines TRBV7-6 with TRBJ2-5, with D maybe TRBD1 (5 bases). Per germline, CDR1 SGHVS and CDR2 FNYEAQ. With 3 bases removed from V and 4 bases from J, the gap between germline ends came to 12 bases. The CDR3 sequence is 14 residues long. This CDR3 is CASSFRQFGETQYF. The CDR3 DNA reads as TGTGCCAGCAGCTTTAGACAGTTTGGAGAGACCCAGTACTTC.

This clone was seen repeatedly, ten times or more. The chain has TRBV29-1 and TRBJ2-3; D may match TRBD1 or TRBD2 (7 bases each). CDR3 length: 14 residues. Germline V gene sequence: CDR1 SQVTM, CDR2 ANQGSEA. The V gene lost 2 bases and the J gene lost 6 bases, with 15 bases spanning the gap. The CDR3 DNA reads TGCAGCGTTGAACTTCAGGGGGGGATGGATACGCAGTATTTT. Encoded protein: CSVELQGGMDTQYF.

The rearrangement links TRBV6-4 to TRBJ1-4, with TRBD1 as a possible D gene (6 bases). From germline, CDR1 is MRHNA and CDR2 SNTAGT. V was cut by 3 bases and J by 4 bases, with 9 bases left in between. The length of the CDR3 is 14 residues. The CDR3 is CASSEDRFNEKLFF. For the CDR3, the DNA is TGTGCCAGCAGTGAAGACAGGTTTAATGAAAAACTGTTTTTT.

This clone was seen ten or more times. The chain carries TRBV6-5 and TRBJ1-2; D gene unclear. Germline V gene lookup returns CDR1 MNHEY and CDR2 SVGAGI. CDR3 length: 13 residues. With 0 bases removed from V and 7 bases from J, the gap between germline ends came to 9 bases. In DNA, the CDR3 is TGTGCCAGCAGTTACTCGTCGGGTCGTGGCTACACCTTC. Translated, it gives CASSYSSGRGYTF.

This clone was recorded at least ten times. This rearrangement joins TRBV6-1 to TRBJ2-1; D perhaps matches TRBD1 (5 bases). Trimming took off 7 bases at V and 3 bases at J, with 10 bases between the two ends. The CDR3 runs to 13 residues. CDR1 is MNHNS and CDR2 is SASEGT in the germline V gene. The CDR3 region has the DNA TGTGCCAGCACTGACAGAAACTACAATGAGCAGTTCTTC. It specifies CASTDRNYNEQFF.

This clone showed up many times. The chain links TRBV5-4 to TRBJ2-1; TRBD2 matches 9 bases. Germline V gene data show CDR1 as SGHNT and CDR2 as YYREEE (reference sequence). The V segment lost 4 bases and the J segment 3 bases; nucleotides outside the gene matches: 5. The CDR3 spans 15 residues. As DNA, the CDR3 is TGTGCCAGCAGCCCTAAGCGGGAGGACTACAATGAGCAGTTCTTC. Amino acids: CASSPKREDYNEQFF.

Details on this clone: A read error is possible here, since a much larger clone lies one base away. The chain employs TRBV29-1 and TRBJ1-5; D is possibly TRBD1 (5 bases). The J call may be wrong; the DNA end is better matched by TRBJ2-3. This CDR3 is 12 amino acids long. Germline lookup yields CDR1 SQVTM and CDR2 ANQGSEA. The CDR3 coding sequence is TGCAGCGTTGGGTGGGGCAATCAGCCCCAGTATTTT. Residues: CSVGWGNQPQYF.

This clone was observed a few times. This chain uses TRBV2 with TRBJ1-5; TRBD1 agrees at 10 bases. V lost 5 bases and J lost 8; bases outside the gene matches: 6. The CDR3 runs to 14 residues. Germline CDR1 is SNHLY and CDR2 is FYNNEI. The CDR3 DNA is TGTGCCAGCAGTAGACAGGGGGCGACGGAGCCCCAGCATTTT. Protein sequence: CASSRQGATEPQHF.